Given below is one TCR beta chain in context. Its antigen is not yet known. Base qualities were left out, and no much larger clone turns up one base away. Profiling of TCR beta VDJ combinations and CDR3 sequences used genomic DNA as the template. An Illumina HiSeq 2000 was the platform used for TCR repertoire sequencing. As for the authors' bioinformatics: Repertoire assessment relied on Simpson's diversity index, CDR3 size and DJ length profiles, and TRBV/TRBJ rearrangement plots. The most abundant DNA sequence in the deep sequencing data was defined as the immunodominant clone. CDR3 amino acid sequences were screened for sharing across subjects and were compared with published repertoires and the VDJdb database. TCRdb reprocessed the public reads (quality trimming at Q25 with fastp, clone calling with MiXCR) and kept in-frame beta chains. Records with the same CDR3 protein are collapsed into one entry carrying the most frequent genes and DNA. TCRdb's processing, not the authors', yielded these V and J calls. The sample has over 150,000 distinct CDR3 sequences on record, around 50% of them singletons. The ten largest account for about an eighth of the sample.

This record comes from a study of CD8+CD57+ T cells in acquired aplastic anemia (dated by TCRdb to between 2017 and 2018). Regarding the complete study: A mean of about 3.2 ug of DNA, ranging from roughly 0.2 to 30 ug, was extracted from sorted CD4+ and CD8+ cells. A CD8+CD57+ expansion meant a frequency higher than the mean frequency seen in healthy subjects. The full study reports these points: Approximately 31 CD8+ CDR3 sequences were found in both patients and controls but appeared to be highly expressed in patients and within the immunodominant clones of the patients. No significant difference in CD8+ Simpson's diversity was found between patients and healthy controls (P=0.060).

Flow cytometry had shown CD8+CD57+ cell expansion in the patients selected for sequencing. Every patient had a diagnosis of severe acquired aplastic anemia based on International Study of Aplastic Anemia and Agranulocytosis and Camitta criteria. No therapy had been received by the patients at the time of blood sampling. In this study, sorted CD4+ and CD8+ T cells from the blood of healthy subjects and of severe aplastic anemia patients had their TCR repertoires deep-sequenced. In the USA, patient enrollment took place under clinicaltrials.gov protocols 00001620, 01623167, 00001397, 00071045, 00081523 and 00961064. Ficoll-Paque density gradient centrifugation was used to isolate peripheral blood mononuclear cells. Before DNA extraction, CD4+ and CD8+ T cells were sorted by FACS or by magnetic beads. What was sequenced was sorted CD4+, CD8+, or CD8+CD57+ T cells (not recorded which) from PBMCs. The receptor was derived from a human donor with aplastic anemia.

Here is the DNA: TGCAGTGCTAGGAGGGCAGGGCTGGGCGAGCAGTACTTC. The translation is CSARRAGLGEQYF. The chain links TRBV20-1 with TRBJ2-7, with the D call perhaps TRBD1 or TRBD2, as 5 bases match in each case. Reading from cysteine to phenylalanine, the CDR3 counts 13 amino acids. The kept DNA is CDR3 alone, 39 bases in frame from the first base. CDR1 and CDR2 are drawn from the germline V gene (reference sequence): DFQATT, SNEGSKA. Between the V and J ends, shortened by 3 bases and 6 bases respectively, the junction contains 15 bases.